The 2 T cell receptor beta chains given below trace back to one sample, sequenced in a study of cytomegalovirus exposure and HLA in healthy donors (TCRdb year 2017). Library preparation employed the immunoSEQ multiplex PCR assay. For the multiplex PCR, a mixture combining 60 forward primers for TCR Vbeta segments and 13 reverse primers for TCR Jbeta segments was used. The source is immuneACCESS, and TCRdb retained only in-frame sequences with V and J called. Part of the clones is not carried over; for the studies checked, unresolved V genes explain less than half of this, and the remainder is unexplained. The sample table records 110,000 to 150,000 clones; roughly four fifths of these occur just once. Of the sample, under 2% is held by the ten largest clones. Sequenced: PBMCs. The receptors stem from a female donor in good health and CMV-seronegative.

This clone was observed once. V is TRBV7-3 and J is TRBJ2-7, with TRBD2 matching over 8 bases. J lost 3 bases, V lost 3 bases, and 10 bases had no gene match. Per germline, CDR1 SGHTA and CDR2 FQGTGA. CDR3 length: 16 amino acids. For the CDR3, the DNA is TGTGCCAGCAGCTTGAATAGCGGGATCCCTCACTACGAGCAGTACTTC. Translating it yields CASSLNSGIPHYEQYF.

This clone was counted once. The chain couples TRBV11-2 to TRBJ1-2; 7 bases map to TRBD1. The CDR3 has 16 residues. J lost 5 bases, V lost 2 bases, and 11 bases had no gene match. Germline CDR1 reads SGHAT; CDR2 reads FQNNGV. The CDR3 nucleotides are TGTGCCAGCAGCTTAAACCCAGGGGGAGGTCTGTATGGCTACACCTTC. This encodes CASSLNPGGGLYGYTF.